Below, one T cell receptor beta chain is given with its context. The antigen is not known. This CDR3 region has 14 residues. J lost 7 bases, V lost 5 bases, and 6 bases had no gene match. Germline CDR1 is WSHSY and CDR2 is SAAADI. The data originate from a study of T cell responses to AZD1222 COVID-19 vaccine. Study-wide results and limits: Unmutated variant regions reportedly attract nearly half of all spike-specific TCRs.

Recipients boosted at about 4 weeks or about 12 weeks are pooled. Libraries were prepared by immunoSEQ multiplex PCR; TCRdb keeps only in-frame clonotypes and omits some of them. The table includes over 65,000 clones, roughly 90% detected once. The V and J genes are TRBV10-2 and TRBJ1-5; 9 bases fit TRBD1. Sample: peripheral blood, taken 28 days after the second AZD1222 dose. This TCR came from an adult who received the AZD1222 COVID-19 vaccine. The CDR3 DNA follows: TGCGCCAGCAGTAAAACAGGGGGCGGACAGCCCCAGCATTTT. Its protein is CASSKTGGGQPQHF.